This T cell receptor beta chain was obtained from a study of tumour-infiltrating T cells in Burkitt lymphoma. Turning to the study itself: All epidemiological Burkitt lymphoma subtypes were represented in the cohort. Overall and progression-free survival were predicted by productive clonality.

CDR3 length equals 15 residues. Germline loops: CDR1 GTSNPN, CDR2 SVGIG (reference sequence). Trimming took 5 bases from V and 2 from J, leaving 18 bases between them. As regards this clone: What it binds is unknown.

TCRdb's table, derived via immunoSEQ multiplex PCR, lists solely in-frame clones and lacks some. The data show 1,500 to 2,000 clones, with approximately 15% seen just once and under 15% held by the top ten. Broader study findings: Several public clonotypes were shared across many Burkitt lymphoma patients.

The sequence was collected from a human donor with Burkitt lymphoma. The specimen sequenced was tumor tissue. This chain connects TRBV30 to TRBJ2-5; D may match TRBD1 or TRBD2 (5 bases each). This CDR3 reads CAWGPRGWGQETQYF. In nucleotides, the CDR3 is TGTGCCTGGGGGCCCCGGGGATGGGGGCAAGAGACCCAGTACTTC.